The T cell receptor (beta chain) described here comes from a study of CD8 T cells in Susac syndrome. RNA, at roughly 0.45 to 1 ug, was reverse transcribed with random hexamers. In TCRdb, the immunoSEQ multiplex PCR reads were re-called with MiXCR into one record per CDR3 protein. The table has tens of thousands of distinct CDR3 sequences, roughly 96% seen once. The CDR3 has 13 residues. CDR1 and CDR2 (germline): LNHDA, SQIVND (reference sequence). V lost 8 bases and J 0 bases, leaving 7 bases between the germline ends. The sequenced sample was CD8+ T cells from PBMCs. The sequence came from a human donor with Susac syndrome. The chain recombines TRBV19 with TRBJ1-4, with no clear D. CDR3 in DNA: TGTGCCAGTGGGTTTACAACTAATGAAAAACTGTTTTTT. This sequence encodes CASGFTTNEKLFF.